One and the same sample provided the 5 T cell receptor beta chains below, sequenced in a study of blood T cell repertoires in COVID-19. Only in-frame clones appear in the TCRdb table, and some are missing; sequencing was by immunoSEQ multiplex PCR. Seen here are about 81,000 clones, approximately 81% observed once, and the top ten hold around 13%. The sample taken for sequencing was peripheral blood. Receptors originate from a woman between 70 and 85 years old with acute or convalescent COVID-19.

V gene TRBV4-2 combines with J gene TRBJ1-2; D gene uncertain. The germline gives CDR1 LGHNA, CDR2 YNFKEQ. The CDR3 has 18 amino acids. V shed 0 bases and J shed 2 bases, with 19 bases lying between them. DNA of the CDR3: TGTGCCAGCAGCCAAGATCCCCAGGCGGGGAACACGAACTATGGCTACACCTTC. This translates into CASSQDPQAGNTNYGYTF.

This clone appeared once. This chain links TRBV11-2 with TRBJ2-7, with TRBD2 matching 9 bases. This CDR3 spans 15 amino acids. The germline V gene encodes CDR1 SGHAT and CDR2 FQNNGV. The V gene end was trimmed by 1 base and the J gene end by 4 bases; junction bases not matched to a gene: 5. The DNA of the CDR3 is TGTGCCAGCAGCTTAGGTCCTAGCGGGATATACGAGCAGTACGTC. Amino acids: CASSLGPSGIYEQYV.

V usage is TRBV5-1 and J usage is TRBJ1-1; 8 bases match TRBD1. The germline V gene encodes CDR1 SGHRS and CDR2 YFSETQ. The CDR3 totals 15 residues. V trimming: 0 bases; J trimming: 4 bases; junction bases outside the gene matches: 5. CDR3 in DNA: TGCGCCAGCAGCTTGGCGGGTGGACAGGGCACTGAAGCTTTCTTT. Translating gives CASSLAGGQGTEAFF.

The rearrangement uses TRBV28 and TRBJ1-4; 7 nucleotides line up with TRBD1. With V trimmed by 3 bases and J by 3 bases, 16 bases remained unmatched. The germline V gene encodes CDR1 MDHEN and CDR2 SYDVKM. The CDR3 has 19 amino acids. CDR3 loop: CASSFFQMQGQPSNEKLFF. The CDR3 DNA is TGTGCCAGCAGTTTTTTCCAGATGCAGGGACAGCCCTCTAATGAAAAACTGTTTTTT.

This sequence joins TRBV19 and TRBJ1-6; D call uncertain. CDR1 is LNHDA and CDR2 is SQIVND in the germline V gene (reference sequence). This CDR3 is built from 16 residues. Trimming left V 3 bases short and J 0 bases short, with 9 bases between. The CDR3 coding sequence is TGTGCCAGTAGTATTAGGAGAAGCTCCTATAATTCACCCCTCCACTTT. It specifies CASSIRRSSYNSPLHF.